Shown below are 8 T cell receptor beta chains from a single sample sequenced in a study of human T cells and chemical hapten exposure. TCRdb analysed the RACE reads with MiXCR anew, one entry per CDR3 protein. The sample holds 35,000 to 40,000 distinct CDR3 sequences, over 9.5% seen once. Time point specified: pre-sensitization, week 0. Treatment noted: therapeutic diphenylcyclopropenone sensitization with weekly scalp DPC. The sequencing used whole blood, collected in connection with sensitization to the hapten diphenylcyclopropenone (DPC). The receptors come from a man aged 30 to 45 with alopecia areata. Some clones in this sample may be carry-over from other donors' samples.

CDR3 nucleotides: TGTGCCAGCACGACGAACACCGGGGAGCTGTTTTTT. As protein: CASTTNTGELFF. This chain uses TRBV6-2 or TRBV6-3 with TRBJ2-2, with no clear D. Germline V gene data show CDR1 as MNHEY and CDR2 as SVGEGT. V lost 7 bases, J lost 0 bases, and 3 bases lay in between. The length of the CDR3 is 12 residues.

This clonotype was observed at least ten times. This chain connects TRBV11-2 to TRBJ2-3; D uncertain. The CDR3 is 15 amino acids. Trimming left V 1 base short and J 3 bases short, with 11 bases between. Germline V lookup: CDR1 SGHAT, CDR2 FQNNGV. The CDR3 DNA follows: TGTGCCAGCAGCTTAGTTGCTGCTTCAACAGATACGCAGTATTTT. Translation: CASSLVAASTDTQYF.

Concerning this clonotype: A much larger clone lies a single base off, so this may be a read error. The chain combines TRBV7-2 with TRBJ2-2; 8 bases line up with TRBD2. From germline, CDR1 is SGHTA and CDR2 FQGNSA. The CDR3 is made up of 18 amino acids. This CDR3 reads CVSSLSSGTRALTGELFF. Here the CDR3 DNA reads TGTGTCAGCAGCTTATCCTCCGGGACTAGAGCCCTCACCGGGGAGCTGTTTTTT. Together with reference TRBV7-2 and TRBJ2-2, the CDR3 gives the full variable domain: GAGVSQSPSNKVTEKGKDVELRCDPISGHTALYWYRQSLGQGLEFLIYFQGNSAPDKSGLPSDRFSAERTGGSVSTLTIQRTQQEDSAVYLCVSSLSSGTRALTGELFFGEGSRLTVL.

Only a few counts were recorded for this clonotype. The chain employs TRBV11-2 and TRBJ1-2; TRBD1 matches at 7 bases. The V gene's germline CDR1 is SGHAT and CDR2 FQNNGV. Trimming cost V 6 bases and J 8 bases; bases outside gene matches: 12. CDR3 length equals 14 residues. The CDR3 is CASRRRQGVGGYTF. The CDR3 nucleotides are TGTGCCAGCAGGAGGAGACAGGGCGTCGGCGGCTACACCTTC.

The J gene is TRBJ1-3, the V gene TRBV6-5, with TRBD1 identical over 7 bases. After removal of 8 bases from V and 0 bases from J, the junction contained 10 bases not matched to a gene. Per germline, CDR1 MNHEY and CDR2 SVGAGI. The CDR3 consists of 16 residues. CDR3: CASATGQAFSGNTIYF. The CDR3, as DNA: TGTGCCAGCGCTACTGGACAGGCCTTCTCTGGAAACACCATATATTTT.

This clonotype has a count of ten or more. The rearrangement joins TRBV6-9 to TRBJ1-1; D is ambiguous. Trimming took 11 bases from V and 3 from J, leaving 13 bases between them. CDR3 length: 12 amino acids. The germline V gene has CDR1 MNHGY and CDR2 SVAAGI. CDR3 nucleotide sequence: TGTGCCGGTCCGAGTGGGGACACTGAAGCTTTCTTT. Amino acid sequence: CAGPSGDTEAFF.

This chain uses TRBV7-9 with TRBJ1-6; D not resolved. The V gene lost 1 base and the J gene lost 15 bases, with 7 bases spanning the gap. The germline CDR1 and CDR2 sequences are SEHNR and FQNEAQ (reference sequence). The CDR3 spans 11 residues. The CDR3 here is CASSLGLRLHF. The DNA of the CDR3 is TGTGCCAGCAGCTTAGGGTTACGCCTCCACTTT. Together with reference TRBV7-9 and TRBJ1-6, the CDR3 gives the full variable domain: DTGVSQNPRHKITKRGQNVTFRCDPISEHNRLYWYRQTLGQGPEFLTYFQNEAQLEKSRLLSDRFSAERPKGSFSTLEIQRTEQGDSAMYLCASSLGLRLHFGNGTRLTVT.

This clonotype was recorded a few times. The rearrangement links TRBV29-1 to TRBJ2-5; D is unclear. CDR3 length equals 13 residues. Trimming pared 6 bases from V and 5 bases from J, leaving 16 bases between. Germline lookup yields CDR1 SQVTM and CDR2 ANQGSEA. The CDR3 DNA reads as TGCAGCGTCTTTGGGCCCCTCCAGGAGACCCAGTACTTC. Translated: CSVFGPLQETQYF.